Listed below are T cell receptor beta chains from one sample, sequenced in a study of a mutant IDH1 vaccine in newly diagnosed glioma. The protocol was immunoSEQ multiplex PCR, while the TCRdb copy is restricted to in-frame clones and leaves out a portion. Among about 74,000 clones listed, around 86% were seen once. Their antigen targets remain unknown. The starting material was PBMCs, obtained from a glioma patient whose treatment included an IDH1 peptide vaccine. Every receptor here comes from a man aged 25 to 40 with glioma. Both conserved end residues are part of each CDR3. Fields, in order: J gene, V gene, CDR3 protein.

>TRBJ1-5|TRBV5-6
CASSLSWGARKPQHF
>TRBJ1-2|TRBV28
CASSLTQGNLNYGYTF
>TRBJ2-1|TRBV10-1
CASSESGLAGVNEQFF
>TRBJ2-5|TRBV10-3
CAISESQAQETQYF
>TRBJ2-7|TRBV18
CASSYQGGSGYEQYF
>TRBJ1-1|TRBV18
CASSPGTSTEAFF
>TRBJ2-3|TRBV4-1
CASSQELRGGVDTQYF
>TRBJ2-2|TRBV14
CASSQNTGELFF
>TRBJ1-1|TRBV4-2
CASSQGPTGVAEAFF
>TRBJ2-3|TRBV6-1
CASQSPREDTQYF
>TRBJ1-2|TRBV19
CASSWSEYYGYTF
>TRBJ1-6|TRBV4-2
CASSLHKVVDSPLHF
>TRBJ2-7|TRBV5-8
CASSFAGGFYEQYF
>TRBJ1-2|TRBV7-2
CASSPQVRQVRGYTF
>TRBJ2-3|TRBV7-7
CASSSNPPFPAGGATDTQYF
>TRBJ2-1|TRBV9
CASSVDVGSFNEQFF
>TRBJ1-2|TRBV20-1
CSAKGQPYTF
>TRBJ1-5|TRBV9
CASSVLGTADQPQHF
>TRBJ1-2|TRBV19
CASSPPGQITGYTF
>TRBJ2-7|TRBV11-1
CASSLRGQGVSRQYF
>TRBJ1-5|TRBV28
CASRVDRGHQPQHF
>TRBJ2-1|TRBV27
CASSREREAYNEQFF
>TRBJ2-5|TRBV12-5
CASGLVLGGTEITTQYF
>TRBJ2-3|TRBV10-3
CAIMAGSTDTQYF
>TRBJ1-2|TRBV9
CASSDNRLINYGYTF
>TRBJ2-3|TRBV5-1
CASSLEGQGDTQYF
>TRBJ2-6|TRBV5-1
CASSSQGGGANVLTF
>TRBJ2-7|TRBV5-6
CASSLGRRISYEQYF